Below, one T cell receptor beta chain is given with its context. Its target is not known. This specimen belongs to a study of T cells after yellow fever vaccination. The study, taken as a whole, reports: The secondary response peaked faster, at day 5 versus 15, but was weaker.

Template switching by 5'RACE produced TCR cDNA, adding a universal primer site and UMIs. TCRdb ran MiXCR on the 5' RACE reads and lists one entry per CDR3 protein. The sample holds 300,000 to 400,000 distinct CDR3 sequences, approximately 12% seen once. From germline, CDR1 is SGHAT and CDR2 FQNNGV. The CDR3 covers 15 residues. Trimming at V came to 6 bases and at J to 5 bases, leaving 11 bases not matched to a gene. This chain joins TRBV11-2 and TRBJ2-5, with 8 bases identical to TRBD1. The sequence derives from a man younger than 30 who received the YFV17D yellow fever vaccine. Sequencing was performed on CD4+ T cells sorted from PBMCs, taken 15 days after the yellow fever booster vaccination. The CDR3 spells CASRLTGAPRETQYF. CDR3 sequence (DNA): TGTGCCAGCAGATTGACAGGGGCCCCGCGGGAGACCCAGTACTTC.